These 24 T cell receptor beta chains came from one sample sequenced in a study of cytomegalovirus exposure and HLA in healthy donors. A multiplex PCR was run with 60 Vbeta primers and 13 Jbeta primers. Profiled with immunoSEQ multiplex PCR; TCRdb holds only in-frame clones, not every one. The sample contains about 130,000 clones, 78% of which appear only once. The sample comprised PBMCs. The receptors were sampled from a man aged 30 to 39 in good health and CMV-seropositive.

The chain carries TRBV27 and TRBJ2-3, with D possibly TRBD1 on 5 matching bases. The CDR3 sequence is 15 residues long. V lost 0 bases and J 3 bases, leaving 10 bases between the germline ends. Germline CDR1 MNHEY, CDR2 SMNVEV (reference sequence). CDR3: CASSLSLRATDTQYF. The DNA of the CDR3 is TGTGCCAGCAGTTTATCTCTCAGGGCGACAGATACGCAGTATTTT.

This clone was seen a handful of times. The chain combines TRBV25-1 with TRBJ1-4; D not certain. The CDR3 has 12 amino acids. The germline V gene encodes CDR1 MGHDK and CDR2 SYGVNS. The V end was cut by 9 bases, the J end by 0 bases, with 5 bases between. The CDR3, as DNA: TGTGCCAGTCAAACAACTAATGAAAAACTGTTTTTT. Translating gives CASQTTNEKLFF. Full variable domain (outside the CDR3, taken from reference TRBV25-1 and TRBJ1-4): EADIYQTPRYLVIGTGKKITLECSQTMGHDKMYWYQQDPGMELHLIHYSYGVNSTEKGDLSSESTVSRIRTEHFPLTLESARPSHTSQYLCASQTTNEKLFFGSGTQLSVL.

The V and J genes are TRBV7-6 and TRBJ1-1; possible D gene TRBD1, 5 bases. The CDR3 spans 15 residues. The germline V and J ends were trimmed by 2 bases and 3 bases, with 13 bases remaining between them. Looked up from germline, CDR1 is SGHVS and CDR2 is FNYEAQ. In nucleotides, the CDR3 is TGTGCCAGCAGCTTACGAAGGGGCAGGGACACTGAAGCTTTCTTT. Translated, it gives CASSLRRGRDTEAFF.

The chain uses TRBV27 and TRBJ2-2, with D maybe TRBD1 (5 bases). There are 11 residues in the CDR3. Germline loops: CDR1 MNHEY, CDR2 SMNVEV (reference sequence). Trimming stripped 5 bases from V and 8 bases from J, with 6 bases between. The CDR3: CASSGAGELFF. The CDR3 nucleotides read TGTGCCAGCAGTGGGGCGGGGGAGCTGTTTTTT.

This clone appeared a single time. The gene calls are TRBV7-9 and TRBJ1-1, with D uncertain. The CDR3 spans 13 residues. V lost 7 bases, J lost 5 bases, and 14 bases lay in between. Germline CDR1 SEHNR, CDR2 FQNEAQ (reference sequence). As DNA, the CDR3 is TGTGCCAGCACCCCCATGGCGGAAACTGAAGCTTTCTTT. Translating gives CASTPMAETEAFF.

V gene TRBV6-5 combines with J gene TRBJ2-2, with 9 bases lining up with TRBD1. J lost 5 bases, V lost 7 bases, and 5 bases had no gene match. The CDR3 length is 14 residues. CDR1 and CDR2 from the germline V gene are MNHEY and SVGAGI. The CDR3 region has the DNA TGTGCCAGCACCCCGGGACAGGGTACCGGGGAGCTGTTTTTT. Translated: CASTPGQGTGELFF.

The rearrangement uses TRBV7-2 and TRBJ2-7, with 8 bases aligning to TRBD2. The CDR3 loop spans 14 amino acids. CDR1 and CDR2 (germline): SGHTA, FQGNSA. V shed 8 bases and J 2 bases; nucleotides not matched to a gene: 8. The CDR3 protein is CASGSGSFTYEQYF. The CDR3 bases are TGTGCCAGCGGAAGCGGGAGCTTCACCTACGAGCAGTACTTC.

The chain uses TRBV30 and TRBJ1-2; no reliable D call. Germline V lookup: CDR1 GTSNPN, CDR2 SVGIG (reference sequence). Trimming removed 2 bases from V and 5 bases from J, with 12 bases in between. The CDR3 consists of 13 residues. CDR3 nucleotide sequence: TGTGCCTGGAGTTCGACACACGGATATGGCTACACCTTC. Its translation is CAWSSTHGYGYTF.

CDR3 in amino acids: CASSQVLQTWGEGYEQYF. The CDR3 DNA reads as TGCGCCAGCAGCCAAGTTTTGCAAACGTGGGGGGAGGGTTACGAGCAGTACTTC. The rearrangement joins TRBV4-3 to TRBJ2-7; TRBD2 matches 7 bases. There are 18 residues in the CDR3. Germline trimming cut 1 base from V and 4 bases from J; bases unmatched to any gene: 16. The germline gives CDR1 LGHNA, CDR2 YSLEER.

This chain joins TRBV5-4 and TRBJ1-2; TRBD1 might be the D (5 bases). CDR3 size: 12 residues. The V end lost 2 bases, the J end lost 12 bases, and 14 bases lay between the germline ends. Germline V gene lookup returns CDR1 SGHNT and CDR2 YYREEE (reference sequence). The CDR3 protein is CASSLDRIRDTF. For the CDR3, the DNA is TGTGCCAGCAGCTTAGACAGAATCCGAGACACCTTC.

This clone was observed a single time. V and J are TRBV5-5 and TRBJ2-1; weak D call: TRBD2 (6 bases). The CDR3 is 16 amino acids. Germline V gives CDR1 SGHKS, CDR2 YYEKEE (reference sequence). V lost 4 bases and J lost 0, with 14 bases in between. The CDR3 loop is CASSQRRDSSYNEQFF. CDR3 bases: TGTGCCAGCAGCCAACGGCGGGATAGCTCCTACAATGAGCAGTTCTTC.

CDR3 loop: CASSPGLAVAYEQFF. For the CDR3, the DNA is TGTGCCAGCAGCCCCGGACTAGCGGTTGCGTATGAGCAGTTCTTC. The V call is TRBV2, the J call TRBJ2-1, with TRBD2 matching 10 bases. CDR3 length: 15 amino acids. CDR1 and CDR2 (germline): SNHLY, FYNNEI. Trimming at V came to 6 bases and at J to 8 bases, leaving 10 bases not matched to a gene.

The V call is TRBV10-1, the J call TRBJ2-3; TRBD2 aligns across 13 bases. The CDR3 spans 16 residues. Germline V CDR1 and CDR2: WNHNN, SYGVQD (reference sequence). J lost 6 bases, V lost 5 bases, and 8 bases had no gene match. The CDR3 sequence is CASSRGLAGVGDTQYF. The CDR3 coding sequence is TGCGCCAGCAGTAGAGGACTAGCGGGAGTAGGCGATACGCAGTATTTT.

This chain joins TRBV6-1 and TRBJ2-7; 10 positions match TRBD1. The germline gives CDR1 MNHNS, CDR2 SASEGT. The CDR3 loop spans 13 amino acids. J lost 5 bases, V lost 3 bases, and 1 base had no gene match. The CDR3 spells CASSDGTGDEQYF. CDR3 in DNA: TGTGCCAGCAGTGACGGGACAGGGGACGAGCAGTACTTC.

This clone was found a few times. The rearrangement uses TRBV5-1 and TRBJ2-7; no definite D call. CDR3 length: 14 residues. The germline gives CDR1 SGHRS, CDR2 YFSETQ. V dropped 3 bases and J dropped 4 bases, with 14 bases sitting between them. This CDR3 reads CASSSSSSSYEQYF. The CDR3 nucleotides read TGCGCCAGCAGCTCCTCCTCCTCTTCTTACGAGCAGTACTTC.

The chain recombines TRBV19 with TRBJ2-7; TRBD1 matches 7 bases. V shed 3 bases, J shed 1 base, and the junction held 3 bases outside the gene matches. Per germline, CDR1 LNHDA and CDR2 SQIVND (reference sequence). The CDR3 covers 14 residues. The CDR3 sequence: CASSMGRGSYEQYF. In DNA, the CDR3 is TGTGCCAGTAGTATGGGCAGGGGGTCCTACGAGCAGTACTTC. The whole variable domain, remainder taken from reference TRBV19 and TRBJ2-7, is DGGITQSPKYLFRKEGQNVTLSCEQNLNHDAMYWYRQDPGQGLRLIYYSQIVNDFQKGDIAEGYSVSREKKESFPLTVTSAQKNPTAFYLCASSMGRGSYEQYFGPGTRLTVT.

The chain has TRBV18 and TRBJ2-1, with 9 bases that match TRBD2. This CDR3 contains 14 residues. The J segment lost 4 bases and the V segment lost 4 bases, leaving 2 bases of the junction unmatched. The V gene's germline CDR1 is KGHSH and CDR2 LQKENI. This CDR3 is CASSRTSEYNEQFF. In nucleotides, the CDR3 is TGTGCCAGCTCACGGACTAGCGAATACAATGAGCAGTTCTTC. The full variable domain, in which reference TRBV18 and TRBJ2-1 provide the parts outside the CDR3, is NAGVMQNPRHLVRRRGQEARLRCSPMKGHSHVYWYRQLPEEGLKFMVYLQKENIIDESGMPKERFSAEFPKEGPSILRIQQVVRGDSAAYFCASSRTSEYNEQFFGPGTRLTVL.

J is TRBJ2-1 and V is TRBV9; 7 bases are shared with TRBD2. Germline CDR1 SGDLS, CDR2 YYNGEE. The CDR3 consists of 15 residues. Germline trimming cut 3 bases from V and 6 bases from J; bases unmatched to any gene: 9. CDR3 region: CASSAQVLASNEQFF. The CDR3 DNA sequence: TGTGCCAGCAGCGCACAGGTACTAGCGAGCAATGAGCAGTTCTTC.

This clone was seen only once. The gene calls are TRBV9 and TRBJ2-1; weak D call: TRBD2 (6 bases). Per germline, CDR1 SGDLS and CDR2 YYNGEE. Trimming removed 6 bases at V and 5 bases at J, with 9 bases between. This CDR3 is built from 12 residues. CDR3 loop: CASTGRDNEQFF. Written as DNA, the CDR3 is TGTGCCAGCACCGGGAGAGACAATGAGCAGTTCTTC.

The chain combines TRBV6-5 with TRBJ2-7, with D possibly being TRBD1 (5 bases). The germline V and J ends were trimmed by 0 bases and 6 bases, with 9 bases remaining between them. The germline V gene encodes CDR1 MNHEY and CDR2 SVGAGI. The CDR3 sequence is 13 residues long. CDR3 in DNA: TGTGCCAGCAGTTACTCGATGGGGCCCGAGCAGTACTTC. Its protein is CASSYSMGPEQYF.

The chain combines TRBV7-8 with TRBJ2-1; 8 positions agree with TRBD2. Germline CDR1 reads SGHVS; CDR2 reads FQNEAQ. The CDR3 has 16 residues. With V trimmed by 6 bases and J by 0 bases, 7 bases remained unmatched. DNA of the CDR3: TGTGCCAGCAGGAAATTTAGCGGGGCCTCCTACAATGAGCAGTTCTTC. It translates to CASRKFSGASYNEQFF.

This chain uses TRBV5-4 with TRBJ2-1, with TRBD1 matching over 8 bases. Trimming at V came to 4 bases and at J to 7 bases, leaving 13 bases not matched to a gene. Germline V gene sequence: CDR1 SGHNT, CDR2 YYREEE (reference sequence). The CDR3 is made up of 16 amino acids. The CDR3 DNA follows: TGTGCCAGCAGCCCCCCAGGGGGCCCGAACTTAAATGAGCAGTTCTTC. Its protein product is CASSPPGGPNLNEQFF.

The chain employs TRBV7-9 and TRBJ2-1, with TRBD2 matching 8 bases. The CDR3 totals 16 residues. Germline V gene sequence: CDR1 SEHNR, CDR2 FQNEAQ (reference sequence). Trimming removed 3 bases from V and 8 bases from J; junction bases left unmatched: 12. This CDR3 is CASSLGGSGSKDEQFF. CDR3 sequence (DNA): TGTGCCAGCAGCTTGGGGGGAAGCGGGAGTAAGGATGAGCAGTTCTTC.

The chain is built from TRBV29-1 and TRBJ2-3; weak D call: TRBD2 (5 bases). The CDR3 is 13 residues long. The germline V and J ends were trimmed by 8 bases and 4 bases, with 16 bases remaining between them. Germline assignment: CDR1 SQVTM and CDR2 ANQGSEA. CDR3 nucleotides: TGCAGCTCGGAGGTGGGAGACCCAGATACGCAGTATTTT. Translating it yields CSSEVGDPDTQYF.